This T cell receptor (beta chain) was recovered during a study of identical twins. Template switching supplied a universal primer site; unique molecular identifiers were carried on the cDNA. MiXCR, applied by TCRdb to the 5' RACE reads, yields one record per CDR3 protein. The table records about 280,000 distinct CDR3 sequences, about 8.3% of them present only once. The CDR3 runs 14 residues. Deletions cut 0 bases from V and 6 bases from J, with 10 bases between. Germline CDR1 and CDR2: SGHDN and FVKESK. This same sample was also part of a study on yellow fever vaccine responses in identical twins.

Sequencing was done on a sample of memory (CD45RO+) T cells sorted from blood. This TCR was recovered from a woman aged 18 to 35 in good health. The chain carries TRBV14 and TRBJ2-3; D unclear. CDR3 coding DNA: TGTGCCAGCAGCCAAGATTTTGACATGGATACGCAGTATTTT. Protein: CASSQDFDMDTQYF.